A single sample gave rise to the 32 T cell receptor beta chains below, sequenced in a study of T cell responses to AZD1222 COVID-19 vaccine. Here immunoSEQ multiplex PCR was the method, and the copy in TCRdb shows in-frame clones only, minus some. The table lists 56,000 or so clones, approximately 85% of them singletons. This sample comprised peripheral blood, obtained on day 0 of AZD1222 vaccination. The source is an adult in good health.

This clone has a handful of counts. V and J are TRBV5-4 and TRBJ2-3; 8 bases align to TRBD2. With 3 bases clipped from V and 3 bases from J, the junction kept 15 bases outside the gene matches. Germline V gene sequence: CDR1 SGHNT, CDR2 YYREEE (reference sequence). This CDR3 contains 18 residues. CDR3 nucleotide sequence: TGTGCCAGCAGCTACCCCTGGGGGGCGGGGGGAAAAACAGATACGCAGTATTTT. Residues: CASSYPWGAGGKTDTQYF. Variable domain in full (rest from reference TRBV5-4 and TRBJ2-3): ETGVTQSPTHLIKTRGQQVTLRCSSQSGHNTVSWYQQALGQGPQFIFQYYREEENGRGNFPPRFSGLQFPNYSSELNVNALELDDSALYLCASSYPWGAGGKTDTQYFGPGTRLTVL.

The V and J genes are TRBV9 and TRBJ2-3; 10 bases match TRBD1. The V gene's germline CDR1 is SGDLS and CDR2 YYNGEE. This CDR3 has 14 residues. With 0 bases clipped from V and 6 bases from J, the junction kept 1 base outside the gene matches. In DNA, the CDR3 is TGTGCCAGCAGCGTAGGACAGGGGGCTGATACGCAGTATTTT. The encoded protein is CASSVGQGADTQYF.

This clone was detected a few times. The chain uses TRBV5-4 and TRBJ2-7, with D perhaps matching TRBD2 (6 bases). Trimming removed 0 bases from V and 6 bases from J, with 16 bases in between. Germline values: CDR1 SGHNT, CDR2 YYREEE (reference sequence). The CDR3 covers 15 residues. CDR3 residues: CASSLDTAGLGEQYF. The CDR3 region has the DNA TGTGCCAGCAGCTTGGATACAGCGGGCCTTGGCGAGCAGTACTTC.

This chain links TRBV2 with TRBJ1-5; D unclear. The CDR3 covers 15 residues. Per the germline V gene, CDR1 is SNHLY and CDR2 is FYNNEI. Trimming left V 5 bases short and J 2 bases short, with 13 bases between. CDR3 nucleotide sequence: TGTGCCAGCAGTATACAAACCGGGGGCAATCAGCCCCAGCATTTT. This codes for CASSIQTGGNQPQHF.

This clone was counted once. As DNA, the CDR3 is TGTGCCAGCAGTTTAATTAGCGGGTCTAGCACAGATACGCAGTATTTT. Translating it yields CASSLISGSSTDTQYF. The V and J genes are TRBV28 and TRBJ2-3; 7 nucleotides agree with TRBD2. Germline lookup yields CDR1 MDHEN and CDR2 SYDVKM. The J segment lost 0 bases and the V segment lost 2 bases, leaving 5 bases of the junction unmatched. The CDR3 length is 16 residues.

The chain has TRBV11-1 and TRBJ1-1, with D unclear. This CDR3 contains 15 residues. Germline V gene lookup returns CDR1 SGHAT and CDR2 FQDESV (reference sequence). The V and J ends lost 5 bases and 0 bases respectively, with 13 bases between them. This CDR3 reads CASSPGNDMNTEAFF. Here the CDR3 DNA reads TGTGCCAGCAGCCCAGGAAACGACATGAACACTGAAGCTTTCTTT.

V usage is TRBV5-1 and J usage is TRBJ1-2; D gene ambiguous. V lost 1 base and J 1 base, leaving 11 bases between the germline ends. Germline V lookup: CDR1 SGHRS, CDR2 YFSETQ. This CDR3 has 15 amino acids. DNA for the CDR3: TGCGCCAGCAGCTTGACCCCCCCAGATAACTATGGCTACACCTTC. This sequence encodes CASSLTPPDNYGYTF.

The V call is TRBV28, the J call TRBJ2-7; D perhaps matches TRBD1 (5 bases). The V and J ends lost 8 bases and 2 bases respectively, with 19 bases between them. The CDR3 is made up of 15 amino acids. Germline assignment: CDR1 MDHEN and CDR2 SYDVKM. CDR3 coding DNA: TGTGCCAGCGGACCACCAGGGAAGATGGCCTACGAGCAGTACTTC. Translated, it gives CASGPPGKMAYEQYF.

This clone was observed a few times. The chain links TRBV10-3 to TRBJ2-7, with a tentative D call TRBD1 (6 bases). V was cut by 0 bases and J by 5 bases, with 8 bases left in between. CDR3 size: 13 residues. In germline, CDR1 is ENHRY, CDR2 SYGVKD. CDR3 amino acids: CAISESQGHEQYF. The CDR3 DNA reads TGTGCCATCAGTGAGTCCCAGGGGCACGAGCAGTACTTC.

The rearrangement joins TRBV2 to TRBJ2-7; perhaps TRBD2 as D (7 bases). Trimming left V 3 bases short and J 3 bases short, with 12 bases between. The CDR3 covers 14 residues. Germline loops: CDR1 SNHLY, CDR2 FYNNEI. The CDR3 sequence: CASSEGGAHYEQYF. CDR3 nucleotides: TGTGCCAGCAGTGAGGGGGGGGCCCACTACGAGCAGTACTTC.

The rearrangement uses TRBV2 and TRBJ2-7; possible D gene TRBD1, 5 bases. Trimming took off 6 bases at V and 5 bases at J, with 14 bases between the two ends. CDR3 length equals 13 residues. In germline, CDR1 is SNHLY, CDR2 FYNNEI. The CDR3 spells CASRPNQGHEQYF. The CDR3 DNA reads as TGTGCCAGCAGGCCCAATCAGGGCCACGAGCAGTACTTC.

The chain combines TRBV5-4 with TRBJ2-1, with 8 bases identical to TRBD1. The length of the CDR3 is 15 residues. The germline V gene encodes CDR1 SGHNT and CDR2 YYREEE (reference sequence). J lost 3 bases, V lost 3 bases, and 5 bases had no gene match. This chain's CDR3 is CASSSTGAFYNEQFF. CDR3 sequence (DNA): TGTGCCAGCAGCTCGACAGGGGCCTTCTACAATGAGCAGTTCTTC. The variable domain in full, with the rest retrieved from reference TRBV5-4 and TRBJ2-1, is ETGVTQSPTHLIKTRGQQVTLRCSSQSGHNTVSWYQQALGQGPQFIFQYYREEENGRGNFPPRFSGLQFPNYSSELNVNALELDDSALYLCASSSTGAFYNEQFFGPGTRLTVL.

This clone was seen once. The CDR3 loop is CAWSVPAGATDTQYF. The CDR3 DNA follows: TGTGCCTGGAGTGTACCGGCGGGGGCTACAGATACGCAGTATTTT. The chain carries TRBV30 and TRBJ2-3; D is possibly TRBD2 (7 bases). V shed 0 bases and J shed 3 bases, with 13 bases lying between them. CDR3 size: 15 residues. Germline CDR1 is GTSNPN and CDR2 is SVGIG (reference sequence).

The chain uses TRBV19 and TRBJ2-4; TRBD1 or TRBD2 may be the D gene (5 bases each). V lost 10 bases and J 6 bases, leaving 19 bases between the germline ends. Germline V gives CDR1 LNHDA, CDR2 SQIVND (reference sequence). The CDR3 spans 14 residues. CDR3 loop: CATGPRGSRNIQYF. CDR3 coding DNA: TGTGCCACAGGCCCGAGGGGCTCCCGAAACATTCAGTACTTC.

CDR3 in amino acids: CASSPGTGGKNIQYF. The DNA of the CDR3 is TGTGCCAGCAGCCCCGGGACAGGTGGCAAAAACATTCAGTACTTC. V is TRBV5-4 and J is TRBJ2-4; TRBD1 matches at 8 bases. Germline lookup yields CDR1 SGHNT and CDR2 YYREEE (reference sequence). J lost 3 bases, V lost 4 bases, and 6 bases had no gene match. CDR3 length: 15 amino acids.

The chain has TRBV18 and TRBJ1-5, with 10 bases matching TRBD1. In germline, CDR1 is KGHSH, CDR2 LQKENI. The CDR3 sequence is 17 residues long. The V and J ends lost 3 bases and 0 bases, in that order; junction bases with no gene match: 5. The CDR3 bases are TGTGCCAGCTCACCCCGGGACAGGGGATATAGCAATCAGCCCCAGCATTTT. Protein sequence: CASSPRDRGYSNQPQHF.

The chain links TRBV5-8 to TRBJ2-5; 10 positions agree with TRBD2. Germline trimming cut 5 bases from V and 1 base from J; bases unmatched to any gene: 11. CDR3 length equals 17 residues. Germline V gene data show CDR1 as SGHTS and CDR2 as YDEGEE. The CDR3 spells CASSYPLAGALQETQYF. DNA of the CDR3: TGTGCCAGCAGTTACCCCCTAGCGGGGGCTCTCCAAGAGACCCAGTACTTC. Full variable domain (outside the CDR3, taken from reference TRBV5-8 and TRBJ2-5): EAGVTQSPTHLIKTRGQQATLRCSPISGHTSVYWYQQALGLGLQFLLWYDEGEERNRGNFPPRFSGRQFPNYSSELNVNALELEDSALYLCASSYPLAGALQETQYFGPGTRLLVL.

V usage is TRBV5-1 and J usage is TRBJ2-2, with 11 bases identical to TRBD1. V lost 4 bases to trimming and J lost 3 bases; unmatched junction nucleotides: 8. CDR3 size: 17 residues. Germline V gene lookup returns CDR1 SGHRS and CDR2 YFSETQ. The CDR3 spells CASSPRTGGADTGELFF. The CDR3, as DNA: TGCGCCAGCAGCCCCCGGACAGGGGGCGCCGACACCGGGGAGCTGTTTTTT.

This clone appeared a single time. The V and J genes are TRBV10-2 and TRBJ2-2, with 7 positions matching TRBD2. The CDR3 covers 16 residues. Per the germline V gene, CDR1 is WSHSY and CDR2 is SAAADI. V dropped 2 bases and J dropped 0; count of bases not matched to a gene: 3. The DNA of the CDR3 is TGCGCCAGCAGTGAGAACGGGGGGACGAACACCGGGGAGCTGTTTTTT. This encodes CASSENGGTNTGELFF.

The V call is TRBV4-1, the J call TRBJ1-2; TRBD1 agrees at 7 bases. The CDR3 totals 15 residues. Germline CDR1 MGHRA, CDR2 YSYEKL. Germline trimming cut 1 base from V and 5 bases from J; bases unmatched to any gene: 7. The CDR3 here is CASSQAAGGSYGYTF. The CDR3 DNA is TGCGCCAGCAGCCAAGCCGCAGGGGGAAGTTATGGCTACACCTTC.

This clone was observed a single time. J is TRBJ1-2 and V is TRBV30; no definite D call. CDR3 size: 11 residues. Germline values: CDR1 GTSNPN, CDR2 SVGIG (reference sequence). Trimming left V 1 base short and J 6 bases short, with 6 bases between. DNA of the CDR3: TGTGCCTGGAGTGAAATAGATGGCTACACCTTC. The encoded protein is CAWSEIDGYTF.

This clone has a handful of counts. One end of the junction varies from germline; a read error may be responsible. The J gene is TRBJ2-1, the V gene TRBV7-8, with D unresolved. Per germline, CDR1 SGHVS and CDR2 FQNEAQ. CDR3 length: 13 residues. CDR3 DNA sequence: TGTGCCAGCAGCTTCAGCTACTACAATGAGCATTTCTTC. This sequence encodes CASSFSYYNEHFF. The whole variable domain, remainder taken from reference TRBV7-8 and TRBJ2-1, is GAGVSQSPRYKVAKRGQDVALRCDPISGHVSLFWYQQALGQGPEFLTYFQNEAQLDKSGLPSDRFFAERPEGSVSTLKIQRTQQEDSAVYLCASSFSYYNEHFFGPGTRLTVL.

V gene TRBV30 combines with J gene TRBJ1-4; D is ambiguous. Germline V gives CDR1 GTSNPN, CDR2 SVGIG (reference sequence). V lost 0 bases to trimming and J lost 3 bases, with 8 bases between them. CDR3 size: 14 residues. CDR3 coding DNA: TGTGCCTGGAGTGTTAAGCTTTCTAATGAAAAACTGTTTTTT. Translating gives CAWSVKLSNEKLFF.

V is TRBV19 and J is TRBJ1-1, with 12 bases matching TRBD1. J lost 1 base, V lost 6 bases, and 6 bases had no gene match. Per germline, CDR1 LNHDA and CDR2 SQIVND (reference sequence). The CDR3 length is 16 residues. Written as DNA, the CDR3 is TGTGCCAGTAGCGAACCGGGACAGGGGGCGAACACTGAAGCTTTCTTT. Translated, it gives CASSEPGQGANTEAFF.

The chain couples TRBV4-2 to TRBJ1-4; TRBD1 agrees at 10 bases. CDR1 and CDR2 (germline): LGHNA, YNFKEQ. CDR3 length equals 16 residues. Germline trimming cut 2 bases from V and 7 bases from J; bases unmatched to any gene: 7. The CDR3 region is CASSQTPGTGVEKLFF. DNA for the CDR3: TGTGCCAGCAGCCAAACTCCTGGGACAGGGGTTGAAAAACTGTTTTTT.

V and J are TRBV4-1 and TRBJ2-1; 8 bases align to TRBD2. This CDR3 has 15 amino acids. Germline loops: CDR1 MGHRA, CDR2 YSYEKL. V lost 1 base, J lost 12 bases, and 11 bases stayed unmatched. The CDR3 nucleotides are TGCGCCAGCAGCCAAGCTCCGGGACTAGAGGTTGGGCAGTTCTTC. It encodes CASSQAPGLEVGQFF.

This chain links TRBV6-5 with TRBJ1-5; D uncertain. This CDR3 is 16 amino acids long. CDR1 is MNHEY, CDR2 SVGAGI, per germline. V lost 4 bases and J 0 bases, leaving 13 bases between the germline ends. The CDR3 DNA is TGTGCCAGCAGTTCCCGAGGGCTACTTAGCAATCAGCCCCAGCATTTT. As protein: CASSSRGLLSNQPQHF.

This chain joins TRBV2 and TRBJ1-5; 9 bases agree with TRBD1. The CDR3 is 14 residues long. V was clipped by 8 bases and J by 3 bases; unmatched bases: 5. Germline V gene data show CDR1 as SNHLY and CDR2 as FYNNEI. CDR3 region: CASSGQGNNQPQHF. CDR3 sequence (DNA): TGTGCCAGCTCCGGACAGGGGAACAATCAGCCCCAGCATTTT.

In nucleotides, the CDR3 is TGCGCCAGCAGCAAAAGACAGGGAGGGACTGGGGCCAACGTCCTGACTTTC. Translating it yields CASSKRQGGTGANVLTF. This chain joins TRBV5-1 and TRBJ2-6; TRBD1 or TRBD2 may be the D gene (7 bases each). The CDR3 contains 17 residues. Trimming left V 4 bases short and J 2 bases short, with 16 bases between. Germline V lookup: CDR1 SGHRS, CDR2 YFSETQ.

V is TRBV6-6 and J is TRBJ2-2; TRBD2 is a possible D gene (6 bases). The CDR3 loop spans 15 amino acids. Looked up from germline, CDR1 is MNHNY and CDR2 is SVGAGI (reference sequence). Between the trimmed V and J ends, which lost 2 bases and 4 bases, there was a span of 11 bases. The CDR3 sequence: CASSYPPGGTGELFF. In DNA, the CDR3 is TGTGCCAGCAGTTACCCCCCCGGGGGCACCGGGGAGCTGTTTTTT.

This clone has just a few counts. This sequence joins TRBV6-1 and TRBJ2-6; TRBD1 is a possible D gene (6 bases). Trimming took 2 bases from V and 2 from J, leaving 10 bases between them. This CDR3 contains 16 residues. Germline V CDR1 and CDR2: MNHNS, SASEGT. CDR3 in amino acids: CASSEPTGTGANVLTF. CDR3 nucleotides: TGTGCCAGCAGTGAACCCACAGGGACTGGGGCCAACGTCCTGACTTTC.

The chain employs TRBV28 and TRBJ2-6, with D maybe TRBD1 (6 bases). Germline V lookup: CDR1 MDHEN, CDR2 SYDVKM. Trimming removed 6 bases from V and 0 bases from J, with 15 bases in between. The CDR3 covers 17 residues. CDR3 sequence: CASSRKNRASGANVLTF. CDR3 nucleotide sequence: TGTGCCAGCAGCCGCAAAAACAGGGCCTCTGGGGCCAACGTCCTGACTTTC.